This T cell receptor (beta chain) came from a study of T cell changes during pregnancy in multiple sclerosis (dated by TCRdb to between 2017 and 2020). For context, the study as a whole: Changes in the T cell repertoire over the course of pregnancy were examined in this study in women with multiple sclerosis.

With respect to this clone: No antigen is known for it. No base qualities exist here, and no much larger clone lies one base off it.

The library was built by means of the immunoSEQ multiplex PCR assay. TCRdb provides this immuneACCESS table in a form limited to in-frame rearrangements. Some clones are lacking; in checked studies, under half of them reflect an unresolved V gene, and why the rest are absent is not known. The sample table lists 25,000 to 35,000 clones, approximately 89% of them with a count of one. Jointly, the top ten make up 5.1% of the sample. The CDR3 starts with the cysteine, ends with the phenylalanine, and has 16 residues. The kept DNA is CDR3 alone, 48 bases in frame from the first base. Looking up the germline V gene (reference sequence) yields CDR1 MNHEY and CDR2 SMNVEV. V is cut by 3 bases and J by 4 bases, and the space between the germline ends is 16 bases.

The receptor's source is a female donor with multiple sclerosis, enrolled in a pregnancy study. This material consisted of CD8+ T cells from peripheral blood mononuclear cells, taken in the first trimester of pregnancy. Recombination linked TRBV27 to TRBJ1-5; TRBD1 is a weak D gene call, 6 bases matching. The nucleotide sequence reads as follows: TGTGCCAGCAGTTTTGCTCCGGGGGGCCCTAATCAGCCCCAGCATTTT. Its protein is CASSFAPGGPNQPQHF.